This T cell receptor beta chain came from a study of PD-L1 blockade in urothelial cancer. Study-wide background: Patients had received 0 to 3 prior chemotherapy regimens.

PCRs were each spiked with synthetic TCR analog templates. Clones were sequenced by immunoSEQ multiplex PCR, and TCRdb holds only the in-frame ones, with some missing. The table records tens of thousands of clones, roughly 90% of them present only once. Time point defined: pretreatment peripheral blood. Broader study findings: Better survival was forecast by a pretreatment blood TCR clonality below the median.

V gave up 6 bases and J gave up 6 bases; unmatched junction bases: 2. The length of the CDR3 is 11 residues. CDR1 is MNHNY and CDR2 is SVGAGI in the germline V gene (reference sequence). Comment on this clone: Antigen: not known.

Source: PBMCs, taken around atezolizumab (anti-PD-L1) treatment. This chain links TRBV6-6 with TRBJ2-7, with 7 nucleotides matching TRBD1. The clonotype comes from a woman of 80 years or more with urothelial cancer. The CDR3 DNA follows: TGTGCCAGCAGCACAGGGGCCGAGCAGTACTTC. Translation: CASSTGAEQYF.